This is a list of T cell receptor beta chains from one sample in a study of PD-1 blockade in classical Hodgkin lymphoma. Produced via immunoSEQ multiplex PCR; TCRdb's table is partial and in-frame only. This sample carries approximately 29,000 clones, roughly four fifths of them seen once, and the ten largest clones take 0.45% to 0.7%. Sequencing was performed on CD4+ T cells from blood, taken before the fourth cycle of nivolumab. These TCRs come from a human donor with classical Hodgkin lymphoma. Each CDR3 is given with its conserved first and last residue. Each record gives: V gene, J gene, D gene, clone size, CDR3 DNA, CDR3 protein. A D gene is named only where the DNA matches it firmly. Rows give clone size only sometimes, using once, few, many, or a class for an expanded clone.

V: TRBV6-5
J: TRBJ2-3
D: .
size: .
DNA: TGTGCCAGCAGTTTCAGTTCCCACACAGATACGCAGTATTTT
CDR3: CASSFSSHTDTQYF

V: TRBV6-5
J: TRBJ1-6
D: .
size: .
DNA: TGTGCCAGCAGTTACCGACTGGATAATTCACCCCTCCACTTT
CDR3: CASSYRLDNSPLHF

V: TRBV10-2
J: TRBJ2-3
D: .
size: .
DNA: TGCGCCAGCAAAGGACAAGGCACAGATACGCAGTATTTT
CDR3: CASKGQGTDTQYF

V: TRBV11-2
J: TRBJ2-4
D: .
size: .
DNA: TGTGCCAGCAGCGTTGGGAAGAAAAACATTCAGTACTTC
CDR3: CASSVGKKNIQYF

V: TRBV29-1
J: TRBJ2-2
D: .
size: once
DNA: TGCAGCGTTGCGAGCGATGGACGGATGAACACCGGGGAGCTGTTTTTT
CDR3: CSVASDGRMNTGELFF

V: TRBV19
J: TRBJ2-1
D: .
size: .
DNA: TGTGCCAGTAGTAACCCGGGGCTAGCGTCCTACAATGAGCAGTTCTTC
CDR3: CASSNPGLASYNEQFF

V: TRBV5-1
J: TRBJ1-5
D: .
size: .
DNA: TGCGCCAGCAGCTACGGACAGAATCAGCCCCAGCATTTT
CDR3: CASSYGQNQPQHF

V: TRBV2
J: TRBJ2-5
D: TRBD1
size: .
DNA: TGTGCCAGCAGTGATGGACAGGGGTTGGAGACCCAGTACTTC
CDR3: CASSDGQGLETQYF

V: TRBV6-5
J: TRBJ2-7
D: TRBD1
size: .
DNA: TGTGCCAGCAGTTACACCCTAACAGGGGCGGCCTACGAGCAGTACTTC
CDR3: CASSYTLTGAAYEQYF

V: TRBV7-4
J: TRBJ2-1
D: TRBD2
size: .
DNA: TGTGCCAGCAGCCGTAGCGGGGGTGACAATAAGCAGTTCTTC
CDR3: CASSRSGGDNKQFF

V: TRBV25-1
J: TRBJ1-6
D: TRBD1
size: .
DNA: TGTGCCAGCAGTGAATCTTTCGGACAGGCCCAAAATTCACCCCTCCACTTT
CDR3: CASSESFGQAQNSPLHF

V: TRBV2
J: TRBJ2-7
D: TRBD2
size: .
DNA: TGTGCCAGCAGGGCCATCGGGACTAACTTTTTAACCTACGAGCAGTACTTC
CDR3: CASRAIGTNFLTYEQYF

V: TRBV9
J: TRBJ2-3
D: .
size: few
DNA: TGTGCCAGCAGCGGTATGGCGACTAGCACAGATACGCAGTATTTT
CDR3: CASSGMATSTDTQYF

V: TRBV7-2
J: TRBJ1-5
D: .
size: few
DNA: TGTGCCAGCGGCAGGGATAGCAATCAGCCCCAGCATTTT
CDR3: CASGRDSNQPQHF

V: TRBV28
J: TRBJ2-7
D: TRBD1
size: .
DNA: TGTGCCAGCAGTTTCGTACAGGGGCGTCACGAGCAGTACTTC
CDR3: CASSFVQGRHEQYF

V: TRBV9
J: TRBJ2-1
D: TRBD2
size: .
DNA: TGTGCCAGCAGCAGGACTAGCGGGGGGGAATTGAATGAGCAGTTCTTC
CDR3: CASSRTSGGELNEQFF

V: TRBV4-3
J: TRBJ2-2
D: TRBD2
size: .
DNA: TGCGCCAGCAGCCAAGATATTCCCGGACTAGCGGGAGCGGCCGGGGAGCTGTTTTTT
CDR3: CASSQDIPGLAGAAGELFF

V: TRBV6-5
J: TRBJ1-6
D: .
size: .
DNA: TGTGCCAACCCCGGTACCCCGAATTATAATTCACCCCTCCACTTT
CDR3: CANPGTPNYNSPLHF

V: TRBV27
J: TRBJ1-5
D: .
size: .
DNA: TGTGCCAGCAGTTCGGTCGGACAGCAATATAGCAATCAGCCCCAGCATTTT
CDR3: CASSSVGQQYSNQPQHF

V: TRBV5-1
J: TRBJ2-7
D: TRBD1
size: once
DNA: TGCGCCAGCAGCTCAGGGGGCTTGTTCTACGAGCAGTACTTC
CDR3: CASSSGGLFYEQYF

V: TRBV6-5
J: TRBJ1-2
D: TRBD1
size: .
DNA: TGTGCCAGCAGTTACTCCCGGGACAGTCCCTATGGCTACACCTTC
CDR3: CASSYSRDSPYGYTF

V: TRBV30
J: TRBJ2-1
D: .
size: .
DNA: TGTGCCCAAAGCGGCCAGCTGAACTACAATGAGCAGTTCTTC
CDR3: CAQSGQLNYNEQFF

V: TRBV19
J: TRBJ1-5
D: .
size: .
DNA: TGTGCCAGTAGTATAGACGTTCCTGAGCCCCAGCATTTT
CDR3: CASSIDVPEPQHF

V: TRBV28
J: TRBJ2-7
D: .
size: .
DNA: TGTGCCAGCAGTCACTACGAGCAGTACTTC
CDR3: CASSHYEQYF

V: TRBV6-6
J: TRBJ1-2
D: .
size: .
DNA: TGTGCCAGCAGTTACGGGTCTAGGGTAGGCTACACCTTC
CDR3: CASSYGSRVGYTF

V: TRBV5-8
J: TRBJ2-5
D: .
size: once
DNA: TGTGCCAGCAGCCCAGGTAGCAAGTACCAAGAGACCCAGTACTTC
CDR3: CASSPGSKYQETQYF

V: TRBV30
J: TRBJ2-5
D: .
size: few
DNA: TGTGCCTGGAGTCCGGGGCTAGGGGGATCGGAGACCCAGTACTTC
CDR3: CAWSPGLGGSETQYF

V: TRBV9
J: TRBJ1-4
D: .
size: .
DNA: TGTGCCAGCAGCCCGGACTCAGGGACCTACGAAAAACTGTTTTTT
CDR3: CASSPDSGTYEKLFF

V: TRBV6-5
J: TRBJ1-6
D: TRBD1
size: .
DNA: TGTGCCAGCAGTCCTCGGGACAGGGAGACTTCACCCCTCCACTTT
CDR3: CASSPRDRETSPLHF

V: TRBV7-9
J: TRBJ2-5
D: .
size: .
DNA: TGTGCCAGCGCCACCCTGCTGCTGCCCCCTAGAGAGACCCAGTACTTC
CDR3: CASATLLLPPRETQYF

V: TRBV19
J: TRBJ1-1
D: .
size: .
DNA: TGTGCCAGTTCCGGTTTCGTGGGACGGGCTGACACTGAAGCTTTCTTT
CDR3: CASSGFVGRADTEAFF

V: TRBV6-6
J: TRBJ1-5
D: .
size: .
DNA: TGTGCCACCTACTATACAGGGAATCAGCCCCAGCATTTT
CDR3: CATYYTGNQPQHF

V: TRBV7-2
J: TRBJ2-7
D: TRBD1
size: .
DNA: TGTGCCAGCAGTCAATACCCGGGACAGGGGGCCTACGAGCAGTACTTC
CDR3: CASSQYPGQGAYEQYF